The following is a TCR beta chain sequence with its context. This record comes from a study of blood T cell repertoires in COVID-19. The overall study: T cells, B-cell-depleted T cells, or PBMCs supplied cDNA or gDNA.

The CDR3 consists of 16 residues. V gave up 1 base and J gave up 8 bases, with 20 bases separating them. Germline assignment: CDR1 SGHVS and CDR2 FQNEAQ. The study drew participants aged about 18 to 95 years from approximately 23 US areas. Donors in Cohort 3 who had recovered were those with two negative PCRs, healthcare professional clearance, or resolution of their symptoms. Using immunoSEQ multiplex PCR, the repertoire was profiled, and TCRdb retains in-frame clones only, with some absent. The table lists roughly 290,000 clones, around 90% of them singletons. The J gene is TRBJ1-1, the V gene TRBV7-8; D call uncertain. The receptor comes from a woman aged 35 to 49 who had recovered from COVID-19. Sequenced input: PBMCs or T cells enriched from blood (not recorded which). CDR3 in DNA: TGTGCCAGCAGCTTAGTGGTCAGCCCCAGGACTGTCGAAGCTTTCTTT. It codes for CASSLVVSPRTVEAFF.